This entry lists 13 T cell receptor beta chains sequenced from one sample in a study of CD8 T cells in ankylosing spondylitis. Whole-study results and caveats: Characteristic, it appeared, of ankylosing spondylitis blood was a TCR beta motif of fewer than 10 highly homologous variants.

Their antigens remain unidentified. TCRdb processed the 5' RACE reads anew with MiXCR; each CDR3 protein has one entry. Found here are 400,000 to 450,000 distinct CDR3 sequences, under 20% of them singletons; the top ten hold over 1%. Sequenced sample: blood, either unsorted or a sorted T cell fraction (not recorded which). Every receptor here comes from a male donor with ankylosing spondylitis.

The chain links TRBV4-2 to TRBJ2-3; D is possibly TRBD2 (6 bases). CDR1 is LGHNA, CDR2 YNFKEQ, per germline. The CDR3 length is 19 residues. V shed 4 bases and J shed 0 bases, with 23 bases lying between them. The CDR3 region is CASSPGILGAGSSTDTQYF. Written as DNA, the CDR3 is TGTGCCAGCAGCCCTGGGATCCTAGGGGCGGGATCGAGCACAGATACGCAGTATTTT.

This clonotype showed up just a few times. This sequence joins TRBV9 and TRBJ1-4; 7 bases align to TRBD1. The germline CDR1 and CDR2 sequences are SGDLS and YYNGEE. The CDR3 covers 14 residues. With V trimmed by 3 bases and J by 5 bases, 4 bases remained unmatched. Here the CDR3 DNA reads TGTGCCAGCAGCGGACAGGGCCCAAATGAAAAACTGTTTTTT. Residues: CASSGQGPNEKLFF.

The rearrangement joins TRBV9 to TRBJ2-1, with unresolved D. The germline V gene has CDR1 SGDLS and CDR2 YYNGEE. Trimming pared 0 bases from V and 10 bases from J, leaving 11 bases between. The CDR3 spans 13 residues. CDR3: CASSVVHGGEQFF. CDR3 DNA: TGTGCCAGCAGCGTAGTGCATGGTGGGGAGCAGTTCTTC. Variable domain in full (rest from reference TRBV9 and TRBJ2-1): DSGVTQTPKHLITATGQRVTLRCSPRSGDLSVYWYQQSLDQGLQFLIQYYNGEERAKGNILERFSAQQFPDLHSELNLSSLELGDSALYFCASSVVHGGEQFFGPGTRLTVL.

This clonotype has more than one count but fewer than ten. The chain uses TRBV20-1 and TRBJ2-1, with 9 bases identical to TRBD1. The germline V gene encodes CDR1 DFQATT and CDR2 SNEGSKA (reference sequence). The junction had 13 bases not matched to a gene; V was cut back by 5 bases and J by 5 bases. The CDR3 length is 16 residues. CDR3 coding DNA: TGCAGTGCTCTCACACCCGGGACAGGGTCGCACAATGAGCAGTTCTTC. Its translation is CSALTPGTGSHNEQFF.

V gene TRBV20-1 combines with J gene TRBJ1-4, with a possible D match to TRBD1 (5 bases). The CDR3 extends over 14 amino acids. Trimming stripped 5 bases from V and 8 bases from J, with 18 bases between. Germline CDR1 reads DFQATT; CDR2 reads SNEGSKA (reference sequence). CDR3 DNA: TGCAGTGCTCCTTCCAGGGTTTCTAGAGAAAAACTGTTTTTT. It is translated as CSAPSRVSREKLFF.

The chain joins TRBV5-1 to TRBJ2-7, with D unclear. Trimming stripped 1 base from V and 6 bases from J, with 17 bases between. The CDR3 length is 15 residues. Germline V CDR1 and CDR2: SGHRS, YFSETQ. The CDR3 reads CASSLIAFTASEQYF. The CDR3 bases are TGCGCCAGCAGCTTGATCGCATTCACAGCCTCCGAGCAGTACTTC. Complete variable domain (other parts from reference TRBV5-1 and TRBJ2-7): KAGVTQTPRYLIKTRGQQVTLSCSPISGHRSVSWYQQTPGQGLQFLFEYFSETQRNKGNFPGRFSGRQFSNSRSEMNVSTLELGDSALYLCASSLIAFTASEQYFGPGTRLTVT.

The chain carries TRBV3-1 and TRBJ2-3; 16 bases match TRBD2. Germline V CDR1 and CDR2: LGHDT, YNNKEL (reference sequence). This CDR3 spans 17 amino acids. The ends lost 3 bases at V and 4 bases at J; junction bases unmatched: 4. In nucleotides, the CDR3 is TGTGCCAGCAGCCAGGGACTAGCGGGAGGGAGAGCAGATACGCAGTATTTT. This sequence encodes CASSQGLAGGRADTQYF.

This clonotype was detected only a few times. This chain joins TRBV4-1 and TRBJ2-7; possibly TRBD1 for D (5 bases). Germline V gene sequence: CDR1 MGHRA, CDR2 YSYEKL. CDR3 size: 17 residues. V shed 0 bases and J shed 6 bases, with 21 bases lying between them. The DNA for the CDR3 is TGCGCCAGCAGCCAAGAGACAGTTTATACGAGGTTTCTCGAGCAGTACTTC. It is translated as CASSQETVYTRFLEQYF.

This rearrangement joins TRBV3-1 to TRBJ2-4; 8 bases fit TRBD2. The germline V gene encodes CDR1 LGHDT and CDR2 YNNKEL (reference sequence). Trimming at V came to 4 bases and at J to 0 bases, leaving 11 bases not matched to a gene. The CDR3 loop spans 18 amino acids. CDR3 nucleotides: TGTGCCAGCAGCCCGGTACTAGCGGTGGCTCTAGCCAAAAACATTCAGTACTTC. Its protein product is CASSPVLAVALAKNIQYF. Drawing the rest from reference TRBV3-1 and TRBJ2-4, the complete variable domain is DTAVSQTPKYLVTQMGNDKSIKCEQNLGHDTMYWYKQDSKKFLKIMFSYNNKELIINETVPNRFSPKSPDKAHLNLHINSLELGDSAVYFCASSPVLAVALAKNIQYFGAGTRLSVL.

V usage is TRBV6-1 and J usage is TRBJ1-2; D is ambiguous. The CDR3 covers 14 residues. Germline V gene sequence: CDR1 MNHNS, CDR2 SASEGT. V was shortened by 6 bases and J by 7 bases, with 18 bases between the two germline ends. The CDR3 sequence: CASRRDAGSSGYTF. The CDR3 region has the DNA TGTGCCAGCAGGCGCGATGCAGGATCGAGTGGCTACACCTTC.

The V call is TRBV11-2, the J call TRBJ2-3; weak D call: TRBD2 (7 bases). V lost 3 bases to trimming and J lost 14 bases, with 15 bases between them. Germline lookup yields CDR1 SGHAT and CDR2 FQNNGV. The CDR3 is made up of 12 amino acids. CDR3 loop: CASSLSRGAGYF. The CDR3 DNA follows: TGTGCCAGCAGCTTGAGCCGGGGGGCGGGGTATTTT.

This clonotype was observed a few times. This chain uses TRBV29-1 with TRBJ2-7, with D tentatively TRBD1 or TRBD2 (5 bases each). CDR1 SQVTM and CDR2 ANQGSEA come from the germline V gene. The CDR3 spans 11 residues. V was pared by 7 bases and J by 4 bases, with 11 bases between. CDR3 loop: CSATWGYEQYF. The CDR3 region has the DNA TGCAGCGCAACCTGGGGGTACGAGCAGTACTTC.

This chain joins TRBV28 and TRBJ1-5; unclear D gene. This CDR3 is 15 amino acids long. V was pared by 7 bases and J by 0 bases, with 13 bases between. Germline assignment: CDR1 MDHEN and CDR2 SYDVKM. The CDR3 DNA reads TGTGCCAGCATCAGGCGGCCCGATAGCAATCAGCCCCAGCATTTT. Its protein is CASIRRPDSNQPQHF.